This T cell receptor beta chain emerged from a study of T cells expressing NK-cell markers. Across the study: Beta-chain profiling covered CD3+CD56+NKG2C+, CD3+CD56+NKG2C- and CD3+CD56-NKG2C+ sorted subsets. One of eight sequenced donors was HCMV-seronegative; the other seven were seropositive. The study, taken as a whole, reports: A handful of donors showed these clonotypes also leading the CD3+CD56-NKG2C+ fraction. NKG2C+ dominant clonotypes from more than 5 donors made up about 1.0-8% of CD8+ T cells.

Using the 5' RACE reads, TCRdb records one entry per CDR3 protein without DNA. This sample's clone table lists a few hundred thousand distinct CDR3 sequences. Concerning this clonotype: What it binds is not known.

The TCR sequence derives from a man aged 18-70 years in good health. The sequencing input was blood T cells: a sorted CD56 or NKG2C T cell subset, CD4+ or CD8+ T cells, or bulk PBMC T cells (not recorded which).

Here the CDR3 reads CASSSLPGTNQPQHF. This chain joins TRBV5-5 and TRBJ1-5; the D call of TRBD1 rests on TCRdb alone, since no DNA is present to check it. Germline V gene data show CDR1 as SGHKS and CDR2 as YYEKEE (reference sequence). The CDR3 spans 15 residues.